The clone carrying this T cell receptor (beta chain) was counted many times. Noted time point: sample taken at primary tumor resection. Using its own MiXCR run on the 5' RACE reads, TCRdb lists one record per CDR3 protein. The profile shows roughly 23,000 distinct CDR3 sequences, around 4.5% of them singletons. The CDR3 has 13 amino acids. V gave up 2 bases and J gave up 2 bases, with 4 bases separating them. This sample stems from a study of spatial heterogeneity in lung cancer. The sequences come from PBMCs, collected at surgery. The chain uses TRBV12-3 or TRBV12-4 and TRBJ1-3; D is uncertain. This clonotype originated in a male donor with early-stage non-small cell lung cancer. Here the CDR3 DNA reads TGTGCCAGCAGTTTATCGGCTGGAAACACCATATATTTT. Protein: CASSLSAGNTIYF.